This is a list of T cell receptor beta chains from one sample in a study of blood T cell repertoires in COVID-19. The protocol was immunoSEQ multiplex PCR, while the TCRdb copy is restricted to in-frame clones and leaves out a portion. Of 300,000 to 400,000 clones listed, more than 75% were seen once; the top ten hold about 1.1%. The sample comprised PBMCs or T cells enriched from blood (not recorded which). Source of these receptors: a woman under 30 who had recovered from COVID-19. The CDR3 runs from the conserved cysteine through the conserved F or W. The D gene is left open where the match is weak. Some rows mark clone size as missing; the rest say once, few, many or name a class of expanded clone.

DNA: TGTGCCAGCAGTCTGACAGAGCATTCACCCCTCCACTTT
CDR3: CASSLTEHSPLHF
J: TRBJ1-6
size: .
V: TRBV6-5
D: .
length: 13

DNA: TGTGCCAGCAGTGGACGGGCAGGGGTTAATCAGCCCCAGCATTTT
CDR3: CASSGRAGVNQPQHF
J: TRBJ1-5
size: .
V: TRBV2
D: .
length: 15

DNA: TGTGCCAGCAGTGGAGAGGGAGGCTATGGCTACACCTTC
CDR3: CASSGEGGYGYTF
J: TRBJ1-2
size: .
V: TRBV2
D: .
length: 13

DNA: TGTGCCAGCAGCGTAGGCTACTCGGGAGAGAACTATGGCTACACCTTC
CDR3: CASSVGYSGENYGYTF
J: TRBJ1-2
size: .
V: TRBV9
D: .
length: 16

DNA: TGTGCCAGCAGCCGCCACAGGGATCAGCCCCAGCATTTT
CDR3: CASSRHRDQPQHF
J: TRBJ1-5
size: .
V: TRBV7-3
D: .
length: 13

DNA: TGTGCCAGCAGCAGGGGACGGTTGAACACTGAAGCTTTCTTT
CDR3: CASSRGRLNTEAFF
J: TRBJ1-1
size: .
V: TRBV6-5
D: .
length: 14

DNA: TGTGCCAGCGGGCAGGTGTCCTACGAGCAGTACTTC
CDR3: CASGQVSYEQYF
J: TRBJ2-7
size: .
V: TRBV12-3/TRBV12-4
D: .
length: 12

DNA: TGTGCCAGCAGAGGACAGGGCCACGAGCAGTACTTC
CDR3: CASRGQGHEQYF
J: TRBJ2-7
size: .
V: TRBV7-8
D: TRBD1
length: 12

DNA: TGTGCCAGCAGCTCGGACAGGGGTGCCACCGGGGAGCTGTTTTTT
CDR3: CASSSDRGATGELFF
J: TRBJ2-2
size: .
V: TRBV11-1
D: TRBD1
length: 15

DNA: TGTGCCAGCTCACCCCGCAGCCGGGACTACGAGCAGTACTTC
CDR3: CASSPRSRDYEQYF
J: TRBJ2-7
size: .
V: TRBV18
D: .
length: 14

DNA: TGTGCCTTAAGCGGGGGCCTCCAAGAGACCCAGTACTTC
CDR3: CALSGGLQETQYF
J: TRBJ2-5
size: few
V: TRBV30
D: TRBD2
length: 13

DNA: TGTGCCAGCAGCCCTCACAGGGGACCGAACACTGAAGCTTTCTTT
CDR3: CASSPHRGPNTEAFF
J: TRBJ1-1
size: .
V: TRBV7-3
D: TRBD1
length: 15

DNA: TGTGCCTGGACCTGGGGGACACCCCCCTACGAGCAGTACTTC
CDR3: CAWTWGTPPYEQYF
J: TRBJ2-7
size: .
V: TRBV30
D: .
length: 14

DNA: TGTGCCAGCAGCCCCGACAGGCCTTCTTCCTACGAGCAGTACTTC
CDR3: CASSPDRPSSYEQYF
J: TRBJ2-7
size: few
V: TRBV7-9
D: .
length: 15

DNA: TGCGCCAGCAGCCCGTTGACAGGGGAGAGGGGCACTGAAGCTTTCTTT
CDR3: CASSPLTGERGTEAFF
J: TRBJ1-1
size: few
V: TRBV5-1
D: TRBD1
length: 16

DNA: TGCGCCAGCAGCCAAGGCGCCGGCCTAGAGGAAAAACTGTTTTTT
CDR3: CASSQGAGLEEKLFF
J: TRBJ1-4
size: .
V: TRBV4-3
D: .
length: 15

DNA: TGTGCCAGCAGCCCCTTACCGGGACAGATGGATGATTCACCCCTCCACTTT
CDR3: CASSPLPGQMDDSPLHF
J: TRBJ1-6
size: .
V: TRBV7-9
D: TRBD1
length: 17

DNA: TGTGCCAGCAACCCGGGACAGGGGAACACCGGGGAGCTGTTTTTT
CDR3: CASNPGQGNTGELFF
J: TRBJ2-2
size: .
V: TRBV5-5
D: TRBD1
length: 15

DNA: TGCGCCAGCAGCTTGGAGGACAGGGGTGAGGAGACCCAGTACTTC
CDR3: CASSLEDRGEETQYF
J: TRBJ2-5
size: .
V: TRBV5-1
D: TRBD1
length: 15

DNA: TGTGCCAGCAGCATCTCCGGGACAGGGGTGGCAGAGACCCAGTACTTC
CDR3: CASSISGTGVAETQYF
J: TRBJ2-5
size: .
V: TRBV7-9
D: TRBD1
length: 16

DNA: TGTGCCAGCAGTTTACAGGGGAACTATGGCTACACCTTC
CDR3: CASSLQGNYGYTF
J: TRBJ1-2
size: .
V: TRBV12-3/TRBV12-4
D: .
length: 13

DNA: TGTGCCAGCAGCTACGGGACAGGGGGAGAGACCCAGTACTTC
CDR3: CASSYGTGGETQYF
J: TRBJ2-5
size: .
V: TRBV13
D: TRBD1
length: 14

DNA: TGTGCCAGTACCACGACAGCCCTGTTCACCGGGGAGCTGTTTTTT
CDR3: CASTTTALFTGELFF
J: TRBJ2-2
size: once
V: TRBV19
D: .
length: 15

DNA: TGTGCCAGCTCAACAGGACAGGGGCAGGCTTTCTTT
CDR3: CASSTGQGQAFF
J: TRBJ1-1
size: .
V: TRBV18
D: TRBD1
length: 12

DNA: TGTGCCAGCTCACTCTTGGCATCGGACAGGTTTAATGGCTACACCTTC
CDR3: CASSLLASDRFNGYTF
J: TRBJ1-2
size: .
V: TRBV18
D: TRBD1
length: 16

DNA: TGTGCCAGCAGCCCGGGACAGTCCAGAAACACCATATATTTT
CDR3: CASSPGQSRNTIYF
J: TRBJ1-3
size: .
V: TRBV9
D: TRBD1
length: 14

DNA: TGCGCCAGCAGCTTGGAGGGGGAACGATCACCCCTCCACTTT
CDR3: CASSLEGERSPLHF
J: TRBJ1-6
size: .
V: TRBV5-1
D: .
length: 14

DNA: TGTGCCAGCAGTCAGGACTATGGCTACACCTTC
CDR3: CASSQDYGYTF
J: TRBJ1-2
size: .
V: TRBV2
D: .
length: 11

DNA: TGTGCCAGCAGCGTAGCGGCAGGGCGATATGGCTACACCTTC
CDR3: CASSVAAGRYGYTF
J: TRBJ1-2
size: .
V: TRBV9
D: .
length: 14

DNA: TGTGCCAGCAGCTTGGTCCGGGGAGGTGACTACAATGAGCAGTTCTTC
CDR3: CASSLVRGGDYNEQFF
J: TRBJ2-1
size: .
V: TRBV5-8
D: .
length: 16

DNA: TGTGCCAGCAGCCCCGCCGGGACTATAGACACCGGGGAGCTGTTTTTT
CDR3: CASSPAGTIDTGELFF
J: TRBJ2-2
size: .
V: TRBV7-2
D: TRBD2
length: 16

DNA: TGCGCCAGCAGTGAGGGATCAGGGATTGGCACAGATACGCAGTATTTT
CDR3: CASSEGSGIGTDTQYF
J: TRBJ2-3
size: .
V: TRBV10-2
D: .
length: 16

DNA: TGTGCCAGCAGTTTACTGGGCCCTGGAAACACCATATATTTT
CDR3: CASSLLGPGNTIYF
J: TRBJ1-3
size: .
V: TRBV27
D: .
length: 14

DNA: TGTGCCAGCGGCCGACAGGAAGCTTTCTTT
CDR3: CASGRQEAFF
J: TRBJ1-1
size: once
V: TRBV6-5
D: .
length: 10

DNA: TGCGCCAGCAGCTTGGCCCCCTCGGTAGCCAAAAACATTCAGTACTTC
CDR3: CASSLAPSVAKNIQYF
J: TRBJ2-4
size: .
V: TRBV5-1
D: .
length: 16

DNA: TGCAGCGCTAATGGACAGAGTACTGAAGCTTTCTTT
CDR3: CSANGQSTEAFF
J: TRBJ1-1
size: .
V: TRBV29-1
D: .
length: 12

DNA: TGTGCCATCAGTGAGGCGGCACCCAGCTCTGGAAACACCATATATTTT
CDR3: CAISEAAPSSGNTIYF
J: TRBJ1-3
size: .
V: TRBV10-3
D: .
length: 16

DNA: TGTGCCAGCATCCGGACAGGGGTATCCTACGAGCAGTACTTC
CDR3: CASIRTGVSYEQYF
J: TRBJ2-7
size: .
V: TRBV5-6
D: TRBD1
length: 14

DNA: TGTGCCAGTAGGGACACCATACCGAGCCCCGCGCATTTT
CDR3: CASRDTIPSPAHF
J: TRBJ1-5
size: .
V: TRBV19
D: .
length: 13

DNA: TGTGCTAGTGGTTTGGCCCGGGGAGATACGCAGTATTTT
CDR3: CASGLARGDTQYF
J: TRBJ2-3
size: .
V: TRBV12-5
D: .
length: 13

DNA: TGTGCCAGGGGGGGTCTCACAGATACGCAGTATTTT
CDR3: CARGGLTDTQYF
J: TRBJ2-3
size: .
V: TRBV2
D: .
length: 12

DNA: TGTGCCAGCAGTGGAGCCGGGACTCCGAGGGGCTACACCTTC
CDR3: CASSGAGTPRGYTF
J: TRBJ1-2
size: .
V: TRBV2
D: .
length: 14

DNA: TGTGCCAGCAGCGTAGAGGGGGCTGGGGCCAACGTCCTGACTTTC
CDR3: CASSVEGAGANVLTF
J: TRBJ2-6
size: .
V: TRBV9
D: .
length: 15

DNA: TGTGCCAGCAGTACCCAGGGGGCATCCGGGGAGCTGTTTTTT
CDR3: CASSTQGASGELFF
J: TRBJ2-2
size: few
V: TRBV6-2/TRBV6-3
D: TRBD1
length: 14

DNA: TGTGCCAGTAGTATAGGGGACAGCTATAATTCACCCCTCCACTTT
CDR3: CASSIGDSYNSPLHF
J: TRBJ1-6
size: .
V: TRBV19
D: TRBD1
length: 15

DNA: TGCGCCAGCAGCCAAGGACGGGGGGGCTATGGCTACACCTTC
CDR3: CASSQGRGGYGYTF
J: TRBJ1-2
size: once
V: TRBV4-1
D: .
length: 14

DNA: TGTGCCAGCAGCGTAGATATTCCAGCGGGGGGTCGGGAGACCCAGTACTTC
CDR3: CASSVDIPAGGRETQYF
J: TRBJ2-5
size: .
V: TRBV9
D: TRBD2
length: 17

DNA: TGTGCCAGCCACAGGGGGAAGAACTATGGCTACACCTTC
CDR3: CASHRGKNYGYTF
J: TRBJ1-2
size: .
V: TRBV6-5
D: TRBD1
length: 13

DNA: TGCAGCGTTGTGGACAGTCCCCCCTACGAGCAGTACTTC
CDR3: CSVVDSPPYEQYF
J: TRBJ2-7
size: .
V: TRBV29-1
D: .
length: 13

DNA: TGTGCCAGCAGCTTAAGGGACAGGGATGAAAAACTGTTTTTT
CDR3: CASSLRDRDEKLFF
J: TRBJ1-4
size: .
V: TRBV7-8
D: TRBD1
length: 14

DNA: TGTGCCAGCTCGCCACACAGGGAAACCGGGGAGCTGTTTTTT
CDR3: CASSPHRETGELFF
J: TRBJ2-2
size: .
V: TRBV18
D: .
length: 14

DNA: TGTGCCATCAGTGGGGTAGGGGGCGCGGATGGCTACACCTTC
CDR3: CAISGVGGADGYTF
J: TRBJ1-2
size: once
V: TRBV10-3
D: TRBD1
length: 14

DNA: TGTGCCAGCAGCCCGGGACACACTAACTATGGCTACACCTTC
CDR3: CASSPGHTNYGYTF
J: TRBJ1-2
size: .
V: TRBV3-1/TRBV3-2
D: .
length: 14